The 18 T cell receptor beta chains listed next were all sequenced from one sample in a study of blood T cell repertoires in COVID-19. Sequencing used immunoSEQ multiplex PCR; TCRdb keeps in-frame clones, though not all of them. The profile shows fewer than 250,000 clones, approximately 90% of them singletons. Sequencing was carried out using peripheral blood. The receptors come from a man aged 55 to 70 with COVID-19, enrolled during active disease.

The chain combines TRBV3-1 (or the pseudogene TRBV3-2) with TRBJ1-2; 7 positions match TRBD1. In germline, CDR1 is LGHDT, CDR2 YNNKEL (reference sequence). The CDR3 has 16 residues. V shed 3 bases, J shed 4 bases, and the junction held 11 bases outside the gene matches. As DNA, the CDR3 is TGTGCCAGCAGCCACGGATTGGGACAGAAGGGCTATGGCTACACCTTC. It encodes CASSHGLGQKGYGYTF.

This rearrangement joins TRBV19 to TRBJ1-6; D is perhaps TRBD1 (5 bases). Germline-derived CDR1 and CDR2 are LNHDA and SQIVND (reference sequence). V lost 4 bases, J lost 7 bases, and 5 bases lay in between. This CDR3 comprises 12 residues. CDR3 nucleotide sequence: TGTGCCAGTAGTACAGGGAATTCACCCCTCCACTTT. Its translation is CASSTGNSPLHF.

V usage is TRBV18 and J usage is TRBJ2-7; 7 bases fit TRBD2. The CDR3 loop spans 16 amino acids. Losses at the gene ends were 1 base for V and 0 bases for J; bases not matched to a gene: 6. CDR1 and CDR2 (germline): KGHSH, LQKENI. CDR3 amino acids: CASSPLGTKSSYEQYF. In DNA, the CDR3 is TGTGCCAGCTCACCACTAGGGACTAAGAGCTCCTACGAGCAGTACTTC.

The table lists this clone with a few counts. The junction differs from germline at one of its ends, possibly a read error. CDR3 loop: CASREGDWVYEQYF. CDR3 nucleotide sequence: TGTGCCAGCAGGGAAGGGGACTGGGTCTACGAGCAGTACTTC. The V call is TRBV6-1, the J call TRBJ2-7, with D perhaps matching TRBD2 (6 bases). Germline-derived CDR1 and CDR2 are MNHNS and SASEGT. There are 14 residues in the CDR3.

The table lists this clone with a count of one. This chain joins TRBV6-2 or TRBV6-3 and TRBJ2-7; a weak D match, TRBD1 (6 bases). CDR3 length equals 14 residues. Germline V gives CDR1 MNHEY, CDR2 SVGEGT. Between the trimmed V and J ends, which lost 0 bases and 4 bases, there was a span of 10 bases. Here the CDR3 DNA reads TGTGCCAGCAGTTACTCGACCCAGGGGTACGAGCAGTACTTC. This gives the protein CASSYSTQGYEQYF.

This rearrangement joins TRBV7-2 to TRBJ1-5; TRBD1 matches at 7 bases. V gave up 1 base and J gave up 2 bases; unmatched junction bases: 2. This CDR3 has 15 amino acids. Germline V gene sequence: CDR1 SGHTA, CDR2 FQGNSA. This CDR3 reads CASSLDRGRNQPQHF. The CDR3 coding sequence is TGTGCCAGCAGCTTAGACAGGGGCCGCAATCAGCCCCAGCATTTT. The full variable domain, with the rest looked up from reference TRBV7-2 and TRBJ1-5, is GAGVSQSPSNKVTEKGKDVELRCDPISGHTALYWYRQSLGQGLEFLIYFQGNSAPDKSGLPSDRFSAERTGGSVSTLTIQRTQQEDSAVYLCASSLDRGRNQPQHFGDGTRLSIL.

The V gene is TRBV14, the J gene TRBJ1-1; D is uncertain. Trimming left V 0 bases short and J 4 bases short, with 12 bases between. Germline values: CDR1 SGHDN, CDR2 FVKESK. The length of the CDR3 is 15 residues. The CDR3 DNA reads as TGTGCCAGCAGCCAAGATCGTGTCGCCGGCACTGAAGCTTTCTTT. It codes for CASSQDRVAGTEAFF.

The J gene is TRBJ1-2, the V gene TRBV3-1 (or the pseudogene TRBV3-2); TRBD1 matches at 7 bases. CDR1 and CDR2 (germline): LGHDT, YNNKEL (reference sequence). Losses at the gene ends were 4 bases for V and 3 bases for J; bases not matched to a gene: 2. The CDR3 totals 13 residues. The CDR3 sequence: CASSLGQYYGYTF. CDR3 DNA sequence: TGTGCCAGCAGCCTGGGACAGTACTATGGCTACACCTTC.

The DNA of the CDR3 is TGTGCCAGCAGCGTAGATGGGACAGGGGGAAACTACAATGAGCAGTTCTTC. It encodes CASSVDGTGGNYNEQFF. The V and J genes are TRBV9 and TRBJ2-1; 11 bases map to TRBD1. This CDR3 region has 17 residues. The ends lost 0 bases at V and 3 bases at J; junction bases unmatched: 5. The germline V gene has CDR1 SGDLS and CDR2 YYNGEE.

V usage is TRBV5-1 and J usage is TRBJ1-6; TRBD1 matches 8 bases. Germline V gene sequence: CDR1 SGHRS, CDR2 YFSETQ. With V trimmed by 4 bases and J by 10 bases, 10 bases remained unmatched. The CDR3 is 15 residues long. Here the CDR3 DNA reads TGCGCCAGCAGCCACGGACAGGGTGATCGGTCACCCCTCCACTTT. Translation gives CASSHGQGDRSPLHF.

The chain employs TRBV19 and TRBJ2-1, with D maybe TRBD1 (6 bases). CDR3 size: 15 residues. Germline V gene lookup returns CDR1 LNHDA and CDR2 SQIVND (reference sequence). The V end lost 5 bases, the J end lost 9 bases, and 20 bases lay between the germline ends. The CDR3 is CASSDNRELSIEQFF. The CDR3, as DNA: TGTGCCAGTAGTGATAACAGGGAGTTGTCAATTGAGCAGTTCTTC.

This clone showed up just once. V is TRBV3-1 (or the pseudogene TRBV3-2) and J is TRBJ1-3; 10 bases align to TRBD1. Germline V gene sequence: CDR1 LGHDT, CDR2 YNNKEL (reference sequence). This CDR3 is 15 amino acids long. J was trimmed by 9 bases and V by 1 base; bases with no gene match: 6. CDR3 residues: CASSQGDRGFGTIYF. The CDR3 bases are TGTGCCAGCAGCCAAGGGGACAGGGGATTCGGCACCATATATTTT.

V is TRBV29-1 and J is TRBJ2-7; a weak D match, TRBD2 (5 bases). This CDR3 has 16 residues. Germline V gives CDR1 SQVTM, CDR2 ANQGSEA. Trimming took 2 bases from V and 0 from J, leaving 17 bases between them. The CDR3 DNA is TGCAGCGTTGAACCCCCAGCGGTCCTTCCCTCCTACGAGCAGTACTTC. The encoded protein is CSVEPPAVLPSYEQYF.

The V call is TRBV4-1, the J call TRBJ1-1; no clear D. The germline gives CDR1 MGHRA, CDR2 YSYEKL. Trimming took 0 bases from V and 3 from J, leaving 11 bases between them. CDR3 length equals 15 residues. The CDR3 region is CASSQDPVSDTEAFF. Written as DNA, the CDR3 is TGCGCCAGCAGCCAAGATCCTGTGTCCGACACTGAAGCTTTCTTT.

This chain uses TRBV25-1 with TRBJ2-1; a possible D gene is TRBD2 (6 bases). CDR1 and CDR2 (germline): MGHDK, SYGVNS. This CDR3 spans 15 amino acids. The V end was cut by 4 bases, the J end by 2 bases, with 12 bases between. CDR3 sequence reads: CASSALATTYNEQFF. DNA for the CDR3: TGTGCCAGCAGTGCCCTAGCGACTACCTACAATGAGCAGTTCTTC.

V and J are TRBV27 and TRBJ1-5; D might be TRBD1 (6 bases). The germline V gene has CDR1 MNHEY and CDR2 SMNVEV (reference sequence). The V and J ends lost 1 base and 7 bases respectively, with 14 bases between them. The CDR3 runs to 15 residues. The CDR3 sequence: CASSLFGGRGQPQHF. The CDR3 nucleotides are TGTGCCAGCAGTTTATTCGGGGGGCGCGGACAGCCCCAGCATTTT.

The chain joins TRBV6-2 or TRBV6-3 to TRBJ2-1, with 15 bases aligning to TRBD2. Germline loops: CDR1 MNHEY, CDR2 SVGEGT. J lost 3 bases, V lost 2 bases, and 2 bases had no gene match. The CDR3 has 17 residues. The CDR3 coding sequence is TGTGCCAGCAGTTACCGGGGACTAGCGGGAGGCTACAATGAGCAGTTCTTC. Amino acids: CASSYRGLAGGYNEQFF.

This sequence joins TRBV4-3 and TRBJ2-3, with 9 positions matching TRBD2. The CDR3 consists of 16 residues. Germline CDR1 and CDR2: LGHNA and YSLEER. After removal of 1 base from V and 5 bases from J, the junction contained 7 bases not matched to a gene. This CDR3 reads CASSQAAGGPQDTQYF. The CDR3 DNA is TGCGCCAGCAGCCAAGCGGCGGGAGGGCCCCAAGATACGCAGTATTTT.